A selection of T cell receptor beta chains follows, all from one sample in a study of blood T cells in healthy people across ages. A single record per CDR3 protein comes from TCRdb applying MiXCR to the 5' RACE reads. The table has roughly 680,000 distinct CDR3 sequences, roughly 21% seen once. The sequencing sample was made of blood. These TCRs come from a man between 65 and 85 years old in good health. Both conserved end residues are part of each CDR3. Fields, in order: J gene, clone size, V gene, D gene, CDR3 DNA, CDR3 protein. A D gene is named only where the DNA matches it firmly. Size values are once, few and many counts, or a class for expanded clones, and some rows have none.

TRBJ1-1,few,TRBV20-1,NA,TGCAGTGCTAGAGATTTTAAGGGGAACACTGAAGCTTTCTTT,CSARDFKGNTEAFF
TRBJ2-3,few,TRBV20-1,NA,TGCAGTGCTAGTTCAGCGGCCCCAGATACGCAGTATTTT,CSASSAAPDTQYF
TRBJ1-2,few,TRBV28,TRBD1,TGTGCCAGCAGTAGCAGGGGGGGGGCAGCTAACTATGGCTACACCTTC,CASSSRGGAANYGYTF
TRBJ2-2,NA,TRBV5-1,NA,TGCGCCAGCAGCTTGGATCGCGGGGACCCGAACACCGGGGAGCTGTTTTTT,CASSLDRGDPNTGELFF
TRBJ1-2,many,TRBV12-3/TRBV12-4,NA,TGTGCCAGCAGCCAGCGGGACCAGCGAGGCTACACCTTC,CASSQRDQRGYTF
TRBJ2-5,few,TRBV5-1,TRBD2,TGCGCCAGCACTACACCGGGACTAGAGGAGACCCAGTACTTC,CASTTPGLEETQYF
TRBJ1-5,NA,TRBV27,NA,TGTGCCAGCAGTGGCTCTCAGGGTACGAATCAGCCCCAGCATTTT,CASSGSQGTNQPQHF
TRBJ2-3,NA,TRBV7-9,TRBD2,TGTGCCAGCAGCCCAACCCTAGCGGAATTCACAGATACGCAGTATTTT,CASSPTLAEFTDTQYF
TRBJ1-4,once,TRBV7-2,NA,TGTGCCAGCAGCCGTAAGGGTAATGAAAAACTGTTTTTT,CASSRKGNEKLFF
TRBJ2-2,NA,TRBV12-3/TRBV12-4,NA,TGTGCCAGCAGAAAAACCCTAGGGGGGCCTCCAATGTTGAACACCGGGGAGCTGTTTTTT,CASRKTLGGPPMLNTGELFF
TRBJ1-5,few,TRBV7-9,NA,TGTGCCAGCAGCTTAGCCCTGAACGGGACCAGGGTAGGCAATCAGCCCCAGCATTTT,CASSLALNGTRVGNQPQHF
TRBJ1-2,few,TRBV28,NA,TGTGCCAGCAGCCTAGCTAGGGGAGATGGCTACACCTTC,CASSLARGDGYTF
TRBJ2-4,NA,TRBV28,NA,TGTGCCAGCAGAGGGGCGGCCAAAAACATTCAGTACTTC,CASRGAAKNIQYF
TRBJ2-7,NA,TRBV6-1,NA,TGTGCCAGCAGTCCGCTTGGGGGGACAAGCTCCTACGAGCAGTACTTC,CASSPLGGTSSYEQYF
TRBJ2-1,few,TRBV7-9,NA,TGTGCCAGCAGCTTAGCGCCAGGGGTCGATGAGCAGTTCTTC,CASSLAPGVDEQFF
TRBJ2-1,few,TRBV20-1,TRBD2,TGCAGTGCTAAGGATACGGGAGGGCCTTTCAATGAGCAGTTCTTC,CSAKDTGGPFNEQFF
TRBJ2-7,many,TRBV20-1,TRBD1,TGCAGTGCCCTACCGGGACAGGGACACGAGCAGTACTTC,CSALPGQGHEQYF
TRBJ1-1,many,TRBV28,NA,TGTGCCAGCAGTTTCGGGATGAACACTGAAGCTTTCTTT,CASSFGMNTEAFF
TRBJ2-7,few,TRBV5-5,NA,TGTGCCAGCAGCCCCTGGCGTTCTGACTACGAGCAGTACTTC,CASSPWRSDYEQYF
TRBJ2-7,NA,TRBV2,NA,TGTGCCAGCAGTGAAGTATCTAGAGGGGGGTACGAGCAGTACTTC,CASSEVSRGGYEQYF
TRBJ1-6,few,TRBV28,NA,TGTGCCAGCAGTTTGACAGTGGGTCATTCACCCCTCCACTTT,CASSLTVGHSPLHF
TRBJ2-3,NA,TRBV4-1,NA,TGCGCCAGCAGCCAAGATTTAAACTTGGGGCCATCAGATACGCAGTATTTT,CASSQDLNLGPSDTQYF
TRBJ1-2,few,TRBV5-8,TRBD1,TGTGCCAGCAGCTCCCCCGGGACAGGGACCCACTATGGCTACACCTTC,CASSSPGTGTHYGYTF
TRBJ2-1,NA,TRBV18,TRBD2,TGTGCCAGCTCACCACTTGTGGCTAGCGGGAGGTTCGACAATGAGCAGTTCTTC,CASSPLVASGRFDNEQFF
TRBJ2-3,NA,TRBV20-1,TRBD2,TGCAGTGCTAGAGATGGGGCGGGAGGGGTCACAGATACGCAGTATTTT,CSARDGAGGVTDTQYF
TRBJ2-1,NA,TRBV12-3/TRBV12-4,TRBD2,TGTGCCAGCACCCTCTCTAGCGGGAGCCCTAATGAGCAGTTCTTC,CASTLSSGSPNEQFF
TRBJ2-5,few,TRBV3-1,NA,TGTGCCAGCATACCAAAAGGGGGGGCCCAAGAGACCCAGTACTTC,CASIPKGGAQETQYF
TRBJ2-2,few,TRBV19,TRBD2,TGTGCCAGTAGTACTAGCGGGGCGAACACCGGGGAGCTGTTTTTT,CASSTSGANTGELFF
TRBJ2-1,NA,TRBV7-9,NA,TGTGCCAGCAGCTTAGTGTTCGGTGAGCAGTTCTTC,CASSLVFGEQFF
TRBJ2-5,many,TRBV7-9,NA,TGTGCCGGGGCCTCTCAAGAGACCCAGTACTTC,CAGASQETQYF
TRBJ2-5,many,TRBV6-2/TRBV6-3,TRBD2,TGTGCCACCCAGCCCCGAAGCGGGAGTCTTCAAGAGACCCAGTACTTC,CATQPRSGSLQETQYF
TRBJ1-2,NA,TRBV10-3,TRBD1,TGTGCCATCAGTGAGTTGGACAGGGCGGATGGCTACACCTTC,CAISELDRADGYTF
TRBJ1-4,few,TRBV7-8,NA,TGTGCCAGCAGCTTAGCGGGAGGGAGGCAAGGTGAAAAACCGTTTTTT,CASSLAGGRQGEKPFF
TRBJ2-5,NA,TRBV5-1,TRBD2,TGCGCCAGCAGCTACACAACTAGCGGGAGCTTTCAAGAGACCCAGTACTTC,CASSYTTSGSFQETQYF
TRBJ2-3,few,TRBV7-8,TRBD2,TGTGCCAGCAGCGGGACTAGCGCCATCACAGATACGCAGTATTTT,CASSGTSAITDTQYF
TRBJ2-2,few,TRBV12-3/TRBV12-4,NA,TGTGCCAGCAGTTTGGAGGGAGTGAGCGGGGAGCTGTTTTTT,CASSLEGVSGELFF
TRBJ1-1,NA,TRBV5-1,TRBD1,TGCGCCGGCAGCGTAAAAGGGGGCGGTGGTACTGAAGCTTTCTTT,CAGSVKGGGGTEAFF
TRBJ2-5,NA,TRBV20-1,TRBD1,TGCAGTGCTAGAGCCGGGACAGCCCAAGAGACCCTGTACTTC,CSARAGTAQETLYF
TRBJ2-6,NA,TRBV5-1,TRBD1,TGCGCCAGCAGCTTGAGGGGGCAAAGGTCTGGGGCCAACGTCCTGACTTTC,CASSLRGQRSGANVLTF
TRBJ2-7,few,TRBV29-1,NA,TGCAGCGTTTCGTACAGCACCTCCTACGAGCAGTACTTC,CSVSYSTSYEQYF
TRBJ2-7,once,TRBV6-1,TRBD1,TGTGCCAGCAGTGAAGTAGGGACAGCCCTCTACGAGCAGTACTTC,CASSEVGTALYEQYF
TRBJ1-6,few,TRBV29-1,NA,TGCAGCGTTCGAAGCTCCTATAATTCACCCCTCCACTTT,CSVRSSYNSPLHF
TRBJ2-5,few,TRBV5-1,TRBD1,TGCGCCAGCAGTGAACAGGGGTTTACAGAGACCCAGTACTTC,CASSEQGFTETQYF
TRBJ2-7,few,TRBV20-1,NA,TGCAGTGCTATTCCCGGGTCGGGAACCTACGAGCAGTACTTC,CSAIPGSGTYEQYF
TRBJ2-5,NA,TRBV28,TRBD1,TGTGCCAGCAGTTCCTCCAGACAGGGTGAAGAGACCCAGTACTTC,CASSSSRQGEETQYF
TRBJ1-3,NA,TRBV12-3/TRBV12-4,TRBD1,TGTGCCAGCAGCACGACAGGGGGAGGCTCTGGAAACACCATATATTTT,CASSTTGGGSGNTIYF
TRBJ2-1,many,TRBV12-3/TRBV12-4,NA,TGTGCCAGCAGTTTGGAGGCTGAGCAGTTCTTC,CASSLEAEQFF
TRBJ2-3,NA,TRBV14,NA,TGTGCCAGCAGCCAAGATGGGGGTTATTATACGCAGTATTTT,CASSQDGGYYTQYF
TRBJ2-7,few,TRBV5-1,NA,TGCGCCAGCAGCCCGACCAACATTCGCCAGACCTCCTACGAGCAGTACTTC,CASSPTNIRQTSYEQYF